This T cell receptor (beta chain) was identified in a study of chemoradiotherapy in HPV16-positive cancers (dated by TCRdb to 2021 to 2024). Describing the broader study: Candidate HPV-specific T-cell clones and common TCR motifs were defined by functional T-cell assays performed on cells from a couple of HPV16-positive patients. The study asked whether T-cell immunity to the HPV oncoproteins E6 and E7 changes during chemoradiotherapy and whether this immunity affects survival. TCR repertoires from some 90 patients with HPV-related cancers were then used to track the candidate HPV-specific TCRs and motifs. Summary of the overall study and its limitations: The functional definition of HPV-specific T cells was derived from only two HPV16-positive patients, and the survival association was reported for HPV16-positive patients. Expansion of candidate HPV-specific clones and E7-related TCR motifs was observed in the tumor microenvironment during treatment, whereas no such expansion was observed for non-HPV-specific T cells. Improved recurrence-free survival in HPV16-positive patients was associated with expansion of HPV-responsive T cells during chemoradiotherapy.

Repertoires were sampled repeatedly over the course of chemoradiotherapy, so clonal expansion could be followed in the tumor microenvironment. The library was made by the immunoSEQ multiplex PCR assay. The immuneACCESS repertoire file appears here via TCRdb, limited to in-frame rearrangements. These files lack a portion of the clones; in checked studies, under half of the deficit traces to unresolved V genes, and the cause of the others is not known. This sample lists over 600 clones; about 90% were detected once. The ten largest clones capture 5.5% to 8% of the sample. This clone is termed hyperexpanded (1% or more). Its antigen is unknown. No much larger clone exists at a distance of one base, and base qualities are not known. The CDR3 runs 11 amino acids, cysteine and phenylalanine included. Only the CDR3 part of the read is kept: 33 bases, read in frame from the first base. Taken from the germline V gene (reference sequence), the CDR1 and CDR2 loops are MNHEY and SMNVEV. The V end loses 10 bases and the J end loses 1 base, and a stretch of 7 bases separates them.

This receptor chain uses TRBV27 and TRBJ1-1, with the D gene too uncertain to name. The sequencing used tumor tissue, collected from a patient who underwent chemoradiotherapy. The sequence was obtained from a human donor with HPV-associated anogenital cancer. CDR3 sequence: CATIGNTEAFF. The DNA sequence follows: TGTGCCACCATCGGGAACACTGAAGCTTTCTTT.